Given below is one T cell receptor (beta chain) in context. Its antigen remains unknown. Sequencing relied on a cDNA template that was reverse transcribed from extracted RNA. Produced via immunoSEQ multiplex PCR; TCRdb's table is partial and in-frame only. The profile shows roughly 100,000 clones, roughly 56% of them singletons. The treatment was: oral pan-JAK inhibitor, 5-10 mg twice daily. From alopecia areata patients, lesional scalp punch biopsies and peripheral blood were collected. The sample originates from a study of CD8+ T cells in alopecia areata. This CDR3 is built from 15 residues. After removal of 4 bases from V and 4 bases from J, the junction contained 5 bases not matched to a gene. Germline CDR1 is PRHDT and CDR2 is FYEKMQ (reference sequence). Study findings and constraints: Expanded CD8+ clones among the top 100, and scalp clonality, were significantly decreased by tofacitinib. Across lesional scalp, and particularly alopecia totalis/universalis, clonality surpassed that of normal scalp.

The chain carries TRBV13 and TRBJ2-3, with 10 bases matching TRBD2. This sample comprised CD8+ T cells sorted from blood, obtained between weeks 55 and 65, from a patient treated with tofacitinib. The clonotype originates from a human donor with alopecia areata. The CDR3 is CASSSGTSDADTQYF. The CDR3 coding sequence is TGTGCCAGCAGCTCCGGGACTAGCGACGCAGATACGCAGTATTTT. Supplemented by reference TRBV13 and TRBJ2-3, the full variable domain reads AAGVIQSPRHLIKEKRETATLKCYPIPRHDTVYWYQQGPGQDPQFLISFYEKMQSDKGSIPDRFSAQQFSDYHSELNMSSLELGDSALYFCASSSGTSDADTQYFGPGTRLTVL.